This entry lists 11 T cell receptor beta chains sequenced from one sample in a study of beta chain features in type 1 diabetes. The investigators reverse transcribed all of the isolated RNA, so they sequenced expressed TCRB transcripts. Some clones are missing from TCRdb's copy, which holds only in-frame ones; the method was immunoSEQ multiplex PCR. The sample includes about 320,000 clones, approximately 14% seen only once; the top ten take more than 6.5%. Sequenced sample: central memory CD4+ T cells from blood. These receptor sequences come from a man younger than 45 in good health.

The genes are TRBV7-9 and TRBJ1-2; D not certain. The CDR3 is made up of 14 amino acids. V lost 5 bases to trimming and J lost 5 bases, with 15 bases between them. CDR1 and CDR2 from the germline V gene are SEHNR and FQNEAQ (reference sequence). The CDR3 sequence: CASSPSAGGYGYTF. CDR3 DNA sequence: TGTGCCAGCAGCCCCTCGGCCGGAGGGTATGGCTACACCTTC. Supplemented by reference TRBV7-9 and TRBJ1-2, the full variable domain reads DTGVSQNPRHKITKRGQNVTFRCDPISEHNRLYWYRQTLGQGPEFLTYFQNEAQLEKSRLLSDRFSAERPKGSFSTLEIQRTEQGDSAMYLCASSPSAGGYGYTFGSGTRLTVV.

This clone was picked up a small number of times. The V and J genes are TRBV7-2 and TRBJ2-4; D call uncertain. CDR3 length: 16 residues. The germline gives CDR1 SGHTA, CDR2 FQGNSA. Trimming stripped 2 bases from V and 0 bases from J, with 11 bases between. In DNA form, the CDR3 reads TGTGCCAGCAGCTTAAGGATGAGTTTAGCCAAAAACATTCAGTACTTC. Translated, it gives CASSLRMSLAKNIQYF.

The chain has TRBV28 and TRBJ1-2; tentatively, D is TRBD1 (5 bases). The CDR3 contains 14 residues. Between the trimmed V and J ends, which lost 1 base and 2 bases, there was a span of 8 bases. CDR1 and CDR2 from the germline V gene are MDHEN and SYDVKM. DNA for the CDR3: TGTGCCAGCAGTTTATCAGGGCTGAACTATGGCTACACCTTC. Protein sequence: CASSLSGLNYGYTF.

The V gene is TRBV18, the J gene TRBJ1-5; TRBD1 might be the D (5 bases). The CDR3 runs 15 residues. Germline CDR1 KGHSH, CDR2 LQKENI. Deletions cut 2 bases from V and 3 bases from J, with 11 bases between. The chain's CDR3 is CASSPNAGNNQPQHF. CDR3 sequence (DNA): TGTGCCAGCTCACCAAATGCAGGGAACAATCAGCCCCAGCATTTT.

This clone has more than one count but fewer than ten. This chain links TRBV6-5 with TRBJ2-7; D uncertain. In germline, CDR1 is MNHEY, CDR2 SVGAGI. Trimming removed 2 bases at V and 0 bases at J, with 8 bases between. The CDR3 is 14 amino acids. The CDR3: CASSYAESSYEQYV. DNA of the CDR3: TGTGCCAGCAGTTACGCGGAAAGCTCCTACGAGCAGTACGTC.

In its sample, this clone was seen a few times. The genes are TRBV5-4 and TRBJ2-5; possible D gene TRBD2, 6 bases. This CDR3 has 14 residues. Trimming shortened V by 3 bases and J by 2 bases, and 11 bases separated the two germline ends. Germline assignment: CDR1 SGHNT and CDR2 YYREEE (reference sequence). The CDR3 DNA sequence: TGTGCCAGCAGCTCGAGACGGGAGCAAGAGACCCAGTACTTC. This gives the protein CASSSRREQETQYF.

This clone showed up just a few times. The chain employs TRBV9 and TRBJ2-2, with D perhaps TRBD1 or TRBD2 (5 bases each). Germline V gene sequence: CDR1 SGDLS, CDR2 YYNGEE. The CDR3 is 15 residues long. V was pared by 3 bases and J by 4 bases, with 13 bases between. The CDR3, as DNA: TGTGCCAGCAGCGGAGGGGCTTCGAGCACCGGGGAGCTGTTTTTT. Translating it yields CASSGGASSTGELFF.

In its sample, this clone was seen a few times. The chain combines TRBV5-1 with TRBJ2-6; 9 bases are a match to TRBD1. Germline V lookup: CDR1 SGHRS, CDR2 YFSETQ. This CDR3 contains 17 residues. The trim removed 7 bases at V and 2 bases at J, leaving 10 bases unmatched. CDR3 nucleotide sequence: TGCGCCAGCGTTCCGGGACAGGGTGTCGCTGGGGCCAACGTCCTGACTTTC. Amino acid sequence: CASVPGQGVAGANVLTF.

This clone occurred a few times. The V gene is TRBV7-2, the J gene TRBJ2-5; D unclear. Trimming took off 2 bases at V and 1 base at J, with 5 bases between the two ends. The V gene's germline CDR1 is SGHTA and CDR2 FQGNSA. The CDR3 is 13 amino acids. This CDR3 reads CASSLIPQETQYF. The CDR3 nucleotides are TGTGCCAGCAGCTTAATTCCCCAAGAGACCCAGTACTTC.

J is TRBJ2-2 and V is TRBV7-6; D ambiguous. The CDR3 is made up of 16 amino acids. The V gene lost 4 bases and the J gene lost 2 bases, with 14 bases spanning the gap. Germline CDR1 and CDR2: SGHVS and FNYEAQ. The CDR3 sequence is CASSSRPISNTGELFF. For the CDR3, the DNA is TGTGCCAGCAGCTCCCGGCCGATCAGCAACACCGGGGAGCTGTTTTTT.

This clone was seen more than once but under ten times. The chain recombines TRBV7-2 with TRBJ2-3; 9 bases align to TRBD1. The CDR3 runs to 16 residues. Trimming cost V 1 base and J 3 bases; bases outside gene matches: 5. CDR1 and CDR2 (germline): SGHTA, FQGNSA. The CDR3 sequence is CASSLGHRGRTDTQYF. CDR3 nucleotides: TGTGCCAGCAGCTTAGGCCACAGGGGGCGGACAGATACGCAGTATTTT.